One sample yielded the 32 T cell receptor beta chains listed below, sequenced in a study of beta chain features in type 1 diabetes (dated by TCRdb to 2016 to 2019). Study-wide findings and limitations: Type 1 diabetes patients showed a moderate but significant shortening of TCRB CDR3 length in all four CD4+ subsets.

Library creation used the immunoSEQ multiplex PCR assay. The entire amount of isolated RNA was reverse transcribed using the High Capacity cDNA Reverse Transcription Kit, so the sequenced TCRB transcripts were expressed ones. This immuneACCESS table, as held by TCRdb, lists in-frame sequences with V and J called but not all clones. Of the missing ones, under half trace to an unresolved V gene in checked studies; the others have no known cause. The sample records around 340,000 clones, roughly 9% of which are singletons. Of the sample, 1% falls within the top ten clones. These receptors lack a known antigen. The sample taken for sequencing was central memory CD4+ T cells from blood. The receptors derive from a man aged 25-40 years with type 1 diabetes.

About this clone: The sample carries other DNA sequences with the same CDR3. V is TRBV9 and J is TRBJ2-5, with 12 nucleotides matching TRBD2. V trimming: 3 bases; J trimming: 2 bases; junction bases outside the gene matches: 5. Germline loops: CDR1 SGDLS, CDR2 YYNGEE. The CDR3 covers 16 residues. CDR3 DNA: TGTGCCAGCAGCGCCACGCTAGCGGGGGGGCAAGAGACCCAGTACTTC. This codes for CASSATLAGGQETQYF.

The CDR3 loop is CASSQELRGGNTDTQYF. In DNA, the CDR3 is TGCGCCAGCAGCCAAGAACTGCGGGGGGGCAACACAGATACGCAGTATTTT. V usage is TRBV4-1 and J usage is TRBJ2-3; 9 bases align to TRBD2. The CDR3 contains 17 residues. The germline V gene has CDR1 MGHRA and CDR2 YSYEKL. After removal of 0 bases from V and 2 bases from J, the junction contained 6 bases not matched to a gene.

This clone was detected ten times or more. The V call is TRBV19, the J call TRBJ1-5; D remains ambiguous. The CDR3 spans 13 residues. CDR1 is LNHDA, CDR2 SQIVND, per germline (reference sequence). Trimming removed 3 bases from V and 5 bases from J, with 8 bases in between. The CDR3 loop reads CASSMMADQPQHF. In DNA form, the CDR3 reads TGTGCCAGTAGTATGATGGCCGATCAGCCCCAGCATTTT.

This clone was seen a few times. V usage is TRBV5-6 and J usage is TRBJ1-1; 7 nucleotides align to TRBD1. The V segment lost 4 bases and the J segment 0 bases; nucleotides outside the gene matches: 6. CDR3 length equals 15 residues. Germline V gene lookup returns CDR1 SGHDT and CDR2 YYEEEE. The CDR3 DNA is TGTGCCAGCAGCGGGGGACAGCATATGAACACTGAAGCTTTCTTT. Translating it yields CASSGGQHMNTEAFF.

The sample holds many counts of this clone. V gene TRBV7-2 combines with J gene TRBJ2-1; D unclear. From germline, CDR1 is SGHTA and CDR2 FQGNSA. The CDR3 is made up of 11 amino acids. The ends were cut back, 3 bases at V and 5 bases at J, with 2 bases in the middle. The CDR3 DNA sequence: TGTGCCAGCAGCTTTAACAATGAGCAGTTCTTC. This codes for CASSFNNEQFF.

For this clone: The sample carries other DNA sequences with the same CDR3. V and J are TRBV20-1 and TRBJ1-1; D gene ambiguous. Per the germline V gene, CDR1 is DFQATT and CDR2 is SNEGSKA (reference sequence). CDR3 length: 11 residues. Between the trimmed V and J ends, which lost 3 bases and 3 bases, there was a span of 5 bases. The CDR3 DNA follows: TGCAGTGCTAGGGACGACACTGAAGCTTTCTTT. It is translated as CSARDDTEAFF.

This chain links TRBV6-6 with TRBJ1-5; TRBD1 matches 9 bases. Germline V lookup: CDR1 MNHNY, CDR2 SVGAGI (reference sequence). V lost 2 bases to trimming and J lost 11 bases; unmatched junction nucleotides: 7. The CDR3 sequence is 14 residues long. CDR3 region: CASSYRDRAHAQHF. The CDR3 region has the DNA TGTGCCAGCAGTTACCGGGACAGGGCCCACGCCCAGCATTTT.

This clone has a handful of counts. The genes are TRBV11-2 and TRBJ1-2, with 7 bases matching TRBD1. The CDR3 has 15 amino acids. The V and J ends lost 4 bases and 6 bases, in that order; junction bases with no gene match: 11. Per germline, CDR1 SGHAT and CDR2 FQNNGV. The CDR3 loop reads CASSSLDRAGDGYTF. The CDR3 DNA sequence: TGTGCCAGCAGCTCCCTAGACAGGGCTGGCGATGGCTACACCTTC.

Here the CDR3 DNA reads TGCGCCAGCAGTGACGTAGACCTCGGGCGATACACTGAAGCTTTCTTT. It specifies CASSDVDLGRYTEAFF. The chain has TRBV10-2 and TRBJ1-1, with unresolved D. CDR1 WSHSY and CDR2 SAAADI come from the germline V gene. With 3 bases removed from V and 3 bases from J, the gap between germline ends came to 17 bases. The CDR3 covers 16 residues.

Only a few counts were recorded for this clone. The chain has TRBV7-9 and TRBJ2-5; D is unresolved. V was cut by 3 bases and J by 0 bases, with 14 bases left in between. Germline-derived CDR1 and CDR2 are SEHNR and FQNEAQ (reference sequence). The CDR3 runs to 16 residues. This chain's CDR3 is CASSFPDPVYQETQYF. CDR3 sequence (DNA): TGTGCCAGCAGCTTCCCAGACCCTGTTTACCAAGAGACCCAGTACTTC. The full variable domain, with the rest looked up from reference TRBV7-9 and TRBJ2-5, is DTGVSQNPRHKITKRGQNVTFRCDPISEHNRLYWYRQTLGQGPEFLTYFQNEAQLEKSRLLSDRFSAERPKGSFSTLEIQRTEQGDSAMYLCASSFPDPVYQETQYFGPGTRLLVL.

As regards this clone: One end of the junction is discordant with germline, which a read error may explain. This chain uses TRBV6-5 with TRBJ2-7; no firm D call. The CDR3 contains 10 residues. The germline CDR1 and CDR2 sequences are MNHEY and SVGAGI. In nucleotides, the CDR3 is TGTGCCAGCAGTGAAGCGCTGCCGAACTTC. Its protein product is CASSEALPNF.

At least ten counts were recorded for this clone. This rearrangement joins TRBV6-6 to TRBJ1-5; the D is unclear. Germline V gene lookup returns CDR1 MNHNY and CDR2 SVGAGI (reference sequence). The V gene lost 7 bases and the J gene lost 4 bases, with 14 bases spanning the gap. The CDR3 sequence is 14 residues long. CDR3 DNA: TGTGCCAGCATAGACCAAGGTGGAAATCAGCCCCAGCATTTT. Protein sequence: CASIDQGGNQPQHF.

This clone has just a few counts. The chain uses TRBV18 and TRBJ2-4; D tentatively reads TRBD1 or TRBD2 (6 bases each). Germline CDR1 is KGHSH and CDR2 is LQKENI. The CDR3 extends over 16 amino acids. Trimming pared 3 bases from V and 2 bases from J, leaving 14 bases between. Here the CDR3 reads CASSPDSGASKNIQYF. The DNA for the CDR3 is TGTGCCAGCTCACCGGATTCGGGGGCCTCCAAAAACATTCAGTACTTC.

This clone was picked up a small number of times. This chain uses TRBV7-9 with TRBJ2-2; tentative D call: TRBD2 (5 bases). Germline V CDR1 and CDR2: SEHNR, FQNEAQ (reference sequence). Trimming took off 1 base at V and 1 base at J, with 10 bases between the two ends. The CDR3 is 16 amino acids. CDR3 in DNA: TGTGCCAGCAGCTTAGATAAACTAGTGAACACCGGGGAGCTGTTTTTT. It specifies CASSLDKLVNTGELFF.

This rearrangement joins TRBV28 to TRBJ1-2; D uncertain. The germline V and J ends were trimmed by 8 bases and 4 bases, with 8 bases remaining between them. This CDR3 is 11 amino acids long. CDR1 and CDR2 (germline): MDHEN, SYDVKM. The CDR3 reads CASRESYGYTF. As DNA, the CDR3 is TGTGCCAGCCGGGAAAGCTATGGCTACACCTTC.

This clone has a handful of counts. The chain uses TRBV6-6 and TRBJ2-3; 13 nucleotides align to TRBD2. The ends lost 4 bases at V and 9 bases at J; junction bases unmatched: 7. CDR1 and CDR2 (germline): MNHNY, SVGAGI (reference sequence). The CDR3 has 15 residues. The CDR3 is CASSFGTSGANTQYF. For the CDR3, the DNA is TGTGCCAGCAGTTTCGGGACTAGCGGGGCCAACACGCAGTATTTT.

This clone came up a few times. The J gene is TRBJ1-2, the V gene TRBV5-1, with D possibly matching TRBD1 (6 bases). Trimming stripped 4 bases from V and 2 bases from J, with 9 bases between. The CDR3 is made up of 13 amino acids. The V gene's germline CDR1 is SGHRS and CDR2 YFSETQ. CDR3: CASSGDNNYGYTF. The CDR3 DNA follows: TGCGCCAGCAGCGGGGACAACAACTATGGCTACACCTTC. Complete variable domain (other parts from reference TRBV5-1 and TRBJ1-2): KAGVTQTPRYLIKTRGQQVTLSCSPISGHRSVSWYQQTPGQGLQFLFEYFSETQRNKGNFPGRFSGRQFSNSRSEMNVSTLELGDSALYLCASSGDNNYGYTFGSGTRLTVV.

This chain joins TRBV15 and TRBJ2-7, with TRBD2 matching over 7 bases. This CDR3 comprises 13 residues. Trimming cost V 8 bases and J 3 bases; bases outside gene matches: 7. Per germline, CDR1 LNHNV and CDR2 YYDKDF (reference sequence). CDR3 residues: CATPYRGDYEQYF. As DNA, the CDR3 is TGTGCCACCCCCTACCGGGGGGACTACGAGCAGTACTTC. The complete variable domain, with remaining parts taken from reference TRBV15 and TRBJ2-7, reads DAMVIQNPRYQVTQFGKPVTLSCSQTLNHNVMYWYQQKSSQAPKLLFHYYDKDFNNEADTPDNFQSRRPNTSFCFLDIRSPGLGDTAMYLCATPYRGDYEQYFGPGTRLTVT.

This sequence joins TRBV29-1 and TRBJ1-5; D is ambiguous. CDR1 and CDR2 (germline): SQVTM, ANQGSEA. The CDR3 is made up of 13 amino acids. V lost 2 bases and J lost 7, with 12 bases in between. As DNA, the CDR3 is TGCAGCGTTGAAATACACCAAGGGCAGCCCCAGCATTTT. Translating it yields CSVEIHQGQPQHF.

The rearrangement uses TRBV25-1 and TRBJ2-7; the match to TRBD1 covers 7 bases. CDR3 length: 15 amino acids. V trimming: 5 bases; J trimming: 3 bases; junction bases outside the gene matches: 10. Looked up from germline, CDR1 is MGHDK and CDR2 is SYGVNS. CDR3 bases: TGTGCCAGCAGTCCTTGGACAGGTATGATCTACGAGCAGTACTTC. Amino acids: CASSPWTGMIYEQYF.

This clone appeared a few times. The V gene is TRBV11-3, the J gene TRBJ2-6; the match to TRBD1 covers 8 bases. The germline V gene encodes CDR1 SGHNT and CDR2 YENEEA. V was pared by 9 bases and J by 1 base, with 5 bases of the junction left unmatched. This CDR3 contains 15 residues. In DNA form, the CDR3 reads TGTGCCAGTGGACAGGGCTTTTCTGGGGCCAACGTCCTGACTTTC. It yields the protein CASGQGFSGANVLTF.

This clone occurred a few times. The chain employs TRBV7-2 and TRBJ2-7; 7 bases match TRBD2. The CDR3 totals 15 residues. Germline loops: CDR1 SGHTA, CDR2 FQGNSA. V was pared by 6 bases and J by 5 bases, with 13 bases of the junction left unmatched. CDR3: CASSSPGLTLNEQYF. The CDR3 DNA follows: TGTGCCAGCAGTTCACCGGGACTAACGTTGAACGAGCAGTACTTC.

A few counts support this clone. Other DNA sequences from this sample encode an identical CDR3 as well. The rearrangement links TRBV4-3 to TRBJ1-1; D remains unclear. Trimming cost V 0 bases and J 8 bases, with 10 bases left between them. The CDR3 contains 13 residues. Germline V gene data show CDR1 as LGHNA and CDR2 as YSLEER. The CDR3 loop reads CASSQDISGEAFF. The CDR3, as DNA: TGCGCCAGCAGCCAAGATATTAGTGGAGAAGCTTTCTTT.

This clone appeared many times. This chain links TRBV4-1 with TRBJ1-4; TRBD1 is a possible D gene (5 bases). From germline, CDR1 is MGHRA and CDR2 YSYEKL. The CDR3 runs 17 residues. Trimming stripped 1 base from V and 2 bases from J, with 14 bases between. CDR3 sequence: CASSQAERRGTNEKLFF. CDR3 DNA: TGCGCCAGCAGCCAAGCGGAACGCCGGGGGACTAATGAAAAACTGTTTTTT.

This clone was picked up a small number of times. The chain is built from TRBV18 and TRBJ1-1; 7 bases line up with TRBD1. V lost 0 bases, J lost 4 bases, and 8 bases stayed unmatched. CDR1 and CDR2 (germline): KGHSH, LQKENI. This CDR3 has 16 amino acids. Here the CDR3 DNA reads TGTGCCAGCTCACCACCCGGCGTTGCAGGGGGCACTGAAGCTTTCTTT. This translates into CASSPPGVAGGTEAFF.

This clone has more than one count but fewer than ten. The V and J genes are TRBV6-1 and TRBJ1-4; D is perhaps TRBD1 (6 bases). The CDR3 is 14 amino acids. V was shortened by 7 bases and J by 7 bases, with 16 bases between the two germline ends. Germline-derived CDR1 and CDR2 are MNHNS and SASEGT. CDR3 protein: CASTSGGVAEKLFF. In DNA form, the CDR3 reads TGTGCCAGCACGTCGGGGGGCGTAGCTGAAAAACTGTTTTTT.

This clone has a handful of counts. V gene TRBV7-2 combines with J gene TRBJ2-5; 10 bases are shared with TRBD1. The CDR3 totals 15 residues. Germline V gene data show CDR1 as SGHTA and CDR2 as FQGNSA. The junction had 8 bases not matched to a gene; V was cut back by 2 bases and J by 8 bases. This CDR3 is CASSLLGQGEGTQYF. The CDR3 nucleotides are TGTGCCAGCAGCTTACTAGGACAGGGGGAGGGTACCCAGTACTTC.

This clone was detected ten times or more. V and J are TRBV6-5 and TRBJ2-3; D call uncertain. CDR3 length equals 15 residues. Per the germline V gene, CDR1 is MNHEY and CDR2 is SVGAGI. The V end was cut by 4 bases, the J end by 2 bases, with 13 bases between. The CDR3 DNA sequence: TGTGCCAGCAGTTCTCGAAAGGCGGTCACAGATACGCAGTATTTT. Amino acids: CASSSRKAVTDTQYF.

In this sample, this clone turned up a few times. The gene calls are TRBV4-3 and TRBJ1-1; a possible D gene is TRBD1 (6 bases). CDR1 and CDR2 from the germline V gene are LGHNA and YSLEER. V lost 3 bases and J lost 1, with 9 bases in between. This CDR3 is built from 14 residues. The CDR3 region has the DNA TGCGCCAGCAGCCAGGGGACATCGAACACTGAAGCTTTCTTT. This encodes CASSQGTSNTEAFF.

This clone showed up just a few times. The gene calls are TRBV2 and TRBJ1-2; possible D gene TRBD1, 5 bases. V was clipped by 7 bases and J by 3 bases, with 24 bases between them. The CDR3 covers 17 residues. In germline, CDR1 is SNHLY, CDR2 FYNNEI. CDR3: CASKEGQGRGKDYGYTF. DNA of the CDR3: TGTGCCAGCAAGGAGGGGCAGGGACGGGGTAAGGACTATGGCTACACCTTC.

In its sample, this clone was seen many times. This chain connects TRBV19 to TRBJ2-6; D gene ambiguous. The germline CDR1 and CDR2 sequences are LNHDA and SQIVND (reference sequence). Trimming cost V 9 bases and J 0 bases, with 9 bases left between them. This CDR3 spans 14 amino acids. Here the CDR3 DNA reads TGTGCCAGCAAGCCCGACTCTGGGGCCAACGTCCTGACTTTC. This translates into CASKPDSGANVLTF.

The chain combines TRBV6-4 with TRBJ1-5, with D perhaps TRBD1 (5 bases). Germline CDR1 reads MRHNA; CDR2 reads SNTAGT. V was trimmed by 9 bases and J by 7 bases, leaving 10 bases between them. The length of the CDR3 is 11 residues. The CDR3 protein is CARRGGQPQHF. CDR3 DNA: TGTGCCAGGCGTGGGGGGCAGCCCCAGCATTTT.